A selection of T cell receptor beta chains follows, all from one sample in a study of blood T cell repertoires in COVID-19. Assay used: immunoSEQ multiplex PCR; TCRdb lists only in-frame clones, some missing. The table lists roughly 330,000 clones, about 86% of them singletons, with approximately 1.3% in the top ten. Material: peripheral blood. Receptors were obtained from a woman between 45 and 65 years old with acute or convalescent COVID-19. CDR3s include the opening cysteine and the closing phenylalanine or tryptophan. Fields, in order: D gene, clone size, V gene, J gene, CDR3 DNA, CDR3 protein. The D gene is left open where the match is weak. Size is stated for part of the rows, as once, few or many counts, or as a class when the clone is expanded.

D gene: .; clone size: once; V gene: TRBV5-1; J gene: TRBJ2-3; CDR3 DNA: TGCGCCCGCAGCTTGGGGGGGGGCCCCCGAACAGATACGCAGTATTTT; CDR3 protein: CARSLGGGPRTDTQYF
D gene: .; clone size: few; V gene: TRBV2; J gene: TRBJ1-5; CDR3 DNA: TGTGCCAGCATCCAAGGAGTGGATCAGCCCCAGCATTTT; CDR3 protein: CASIQGVDQPQHF
D gene: .; clone size: .; V gene: TRBV5-6; J gene: TRBJ2-5; CDR3 DNA: TGTGCCAGCAGCTTGGCTCGGGGAAGAGAGACCCAGTACTTC; CDR3 protein: CASSLARGRETQYF
D gene: .; clone size: few; V gene: TRBV7-9; J gene: TRBJ1-4; CDR3 DNA: TGTGCCAGCAACATACAGGGAGTCGGTGAAAAACTGTTTTTT; CDR3 protein: CASNIQGVGEKLFF
D gene: .; clone size: .; V gene: TRBV2; J gene: TRBJ1-2; CDR3 DNA: TGTGCCAGCAGTGAGCAGGGCAACTATGGCTACACCTTC; CDR3 protein: CASSEQGNYGYTF
D gene: .; clone size: .; V gene: TRBV5-6; J gene: TRBJ1-1; CDR3 DNA: TGTGCCAGCAGCCCGTCCCCGAACACTGAAGCTTTCTTT; CDR3 protein: CASSPSPNTEAFF
D gene: .; clone size: .; V gene: TRBV12-3/TRBV12-4; J gene: TRBJ1-5; CDR3 DNA: TGTGCCAGCAGTTTATCGGGTGATCAGCCCCAGCATTTT; CDR3 protein: CASSLSGDQPQHF
D gene: TRBD1; clone size: .; V gene: TRBV6-2/TRBV6-3; J gene: TRBJ2-5; CDR3 DNA: TGTGCCAGCAGTTACTTTGGGACAGTGAGGGGGACCCAGTACTTC; CDR3 protein: CASSYFGTVRGTQYF
D gene: .; clone size: .; V gene: TRBV5-1; J gene: TRBJ1-2; CDR3 DNA: TGCGCCAGCAGCATAGACGGGGGTTCGGCCTATGGCTACACCTTC; CDR3 protein: CASSIDGGSAYGYTF
D gene: .; clone size: few; V gene: TRBV5-1; J gene: TRBJ1-1; CDR3 DNA: TGCGCCAGCACCTCCTGGGGGGGGGCGACCACTGAAGCTTTCTTT; CDR3 protein: CASTSWGGATTEAFF
D gene: TRBD1; clone size: .; V gene: TRBV7-3; J gene: TRBJ2-4; CDR3 DNA: TGTGCCAGCAGCTCCCAGCCTACAGGGGGCGGAAACATTCAGTACTTC; CDR3 protein: CASSSQPTGGGNIQYF
D gene: TRBD2; clone size: .; V gene: TRBV10-2; J gene: TRBJ2-3; CDR3 DNA: TGCGCCAGCAGTGTAGCGGGGGGTCGGGATACGCAGTATTTT; CDR3 protein: CASSVAGGRDTQYF
D gene: .; clone size: .; V gene: TRBV19; J gene: TRBJ1-2; CDR3 DNA: TGTGCCAGTAGTATAGATCAACAGCCTTACTATGGCTACACCTTC; CDR3 protein: CASSIDQQPYYGYTF
D gene: TRBD2; clone size: few; V gene: TRBV5-4; J gene: TRBJ2-1; CDR3 DNA: TGTGCCAGCAGCCTCGCCGGGGCTAGCGGGAACTATGAGCAGTTCTTC; CDR3 protein: CASSLAGASGNYEQFF
D gene: .; clone size: .; V gene: TRBV21-1; J gene: TRBJ1-1; CDR3 DNA: TGTGCCAGCAGCAAAAAGGACAATATAATGAACACTGAAGCTTTCTTT; CDR3 protein: CASSKKDNIMNTEAFF
D gene: .; clone size: .; V gene: TRBV25-1; J gene: TRBJ1-5; CDR3 DNA: TGTGCCAGCGGCGAGACAGGACTTAATAGCAATCAGCCCCAGCATTTT; CDR3 protein: CASGETGLNSNQPQHF
D gene: .; clone size: .; V gene: TRBV6-5; J gene: TRBJ2-3; CDR3 DNA: TGTGCCAGCACCCCCGAGGGCATAGATACGCAGTATTTT; CDR3 protein: CASTPEGIDTQYF
D gene: .; clone size: .; V gene: TRBV24-1; J gene: TRBJ2-3; CDR3 DNA: TGTGCCACCAGTGATCCCGGTGGTAGCGGCCCCACAGATACGCAGTATTTT; CDR3 protein: CATSDPGGSGPTDTQYF
D gene: .; clone size: .; V gene: TRBV11-3; J gene: TRBJ2-2; CDR3 DNA: TGTGCCAGCAGCGCCTCAAGCTACACCGGGGAGCTGTTTTTT; CDR3 protein: CASSASSYTGELFF
D gene: TRBD1; clone size: .; V gene: TRBV24-1; J gene: TRBJ1-5; CDR3 DNA: TGTGCCACCAGTGATTTGTTAGCCTGGAAGGGGGCTCCTTTCAATCAGCCCCAGCATTTT; CDR3 protein: CATSDLLAWKGAPFNQPQHF
D gene: .; clone size: .; V gene: TRBV19; J gene: TRBJ2-7; CDR3 DNA: TGTGCCAGTAGTATCTTCCAGGGATCGGAGCAGTACTTC; CDR3 protein: CASSIFQGSEQYF
D gene: TRBD1; clone size: .; V gene: TRBV5-4; J gene: TRBJ2-3; CDR3 DNA: TGTGCCAGCAGCTTGGTGGGGACAGGAGGAAAGGGTACGCAGTATTTT; CDR3 protein: CASSLVGTGGKGTQYF
D gene: .; clone size: .; V gene: TRBV5-5; J gene: TRBJ2-5; CDR3 DNA: TGTGCCAGCAGCTTTAGACACCTCTCGTACCAAGAGACCCAGTACTTC; CDR3 protein: CASSFRHLSYQETQYF
D gene: TRBD1; clone size: .; V gene: TRBV5-8; J gene: TRBJ2-3; CDR3 DNA: TGTGCCAGCAGCTTGTCCGGGACAGACTCAGATACGCAGTATTTT; CDR3 protein: CASSLSGTDSDTQYF
D gene: .; clone size: .; V gene: TRBV12-3/TRBV12-4; J gene: TRBJ1-2; CDR3 DNA: TGTGCCACCACGTCAGGGAACTATGGCTACACCTTC; CDR3 protein: CATTSGNYGYTF
D gene: TRBD1; clone size: .; V gene: TRBV30; J gene: TRBJ1-5; CDR3 DNA: TGTGCCTGGAGTGTTACCGGGACAGGGGATCAGCCCCAGCATTTT; CDR3 protein: CAWSVTGTGDQPQHF
D gene: TRBD2; clone size: .; V gene: TRBV24-1; J gene: TRBJ2-1; CDR3 DNA: TGTGCCACCAGTGACGCGACTAGCGGGGGGGCAAGTGAGCAGTTCTTC; CDR3 protein: CATSDATSGGASEQFF
D gene: .; clone size: .; V gene: TRBV29-1; J gene: TRBJ1-4; CDR3 DNA: TGCAGCGTTGAAGGGACAATAGGAGAAAAACTGTTTTTT; CDR3 protein: CSVEGTIGEKLFF
D gene: TRBD1; clone size: once; V gene: TRBV27; J gene: TRBJ2-6; CDR3 DNA: TGTGCCAGCAGTCCAACCGGGACAGGGATTCCTGGGGCCAACGTCCTGACTTTC; CDR3 protein: CASSPTGTGIPGANVLTF
D gene: TRBD2; clone size: .; V gene: TRBV5-1; J gene: TRBJ2-3; CDR3 DNA: TGCGCCAGCAGCTCGACCGGGGGGGAAACAGATACGCAGTATTTT; CDR3 protein: CASSSTGGETDTQYF
D gene: TRBD1; clone size: .; V gene: TRBV3-1/TRBV3-2; J gene: TRBJ1-1; CDR3 DNA: TGTGCCAGCAGCCAAGATCGACAGGGAGCTTTCTTT; CDR3 protein: CASSQDRQGAFF
D gene: .; clone size: .; V gene: TRBV3-1/TRBV3-2; J gene: TRBJ1-2; CDR3 DNA: TGTGCCAGCAGCCCTCGTGAGGATAACTATGGCTACACCTTC; CDR3 protein: CASSPREDNYGYTF
D gene: TRBD2; clone size: .; V gene: TRBV4-2; J gene: TRBJ2-3; CDR3 DNA: TGTGCCAGCAGCCAAGAAAAGCTAGCGGGGGTGGATACGCAGTATTTT; CDR3 protein: CASSQEKLAGVDTQYF
D gene: TRBD1; clone size: .; V gene: TRBV6-2/TRBV6-3; J gene: TRBJ1-2; CDR3 DNA: TGTGCCAGCAGTCTAGGGACAGCAGATGGCTACACCTTC; CDR3 protein: CASSLGTADGYTF
D gene: .; clone size: .; V gene: TRBV5-1; J gene: TRBJ1-3; CDR3 DNA: TGCGCCAGCTCCCCCCCCTCCAGTTCTGGAAACACCATATATTTT; CDR3 protein: CASSPPSSSGNTIYF
D gene: .; clone size: few; V gene: TRBV30; J gene: TRBJ1-5; CDR3 DNA: TGTGCCTGGAGCCGGGGGGGCCCAAATCAGCCCCAGCATTTT; CDR3 protein: CAWSRGGPNQPQHF
D gene: TRBD2; clone size: .; V gene: TRBV11-2; J gene: TRBJ2-1; CDR3 DNA: TGTGCCAGCAGCTTAGTCCCCGTAGCGGGGGATTCGAATGAGCAGTTCTTC; CDR3 protein: CASSLVPVAGDSNEQFF
D gene: TRBD1; clone size: .; V gene: TRBV29-1; J gene: TRBJ2-1; CDR3 DNA: TGCAGCGCTGACGGGACAGACTACAATGAGCAGTTCTTC; CDR3 protein: CSADGTDYNEQFF
D gene: TRBD2; clone size: .; V gene: TRBV10-3; J gene: TRBJ2-2; CDR3 DNA: TGTGCCATTGCTCCGGGACTAGCGGTTGGCGCGAACACCGGGGAGCTGTTTTTT; CDR3 protein: CAIAPGLAVGANTGELFF
D gene: .; clone size: .; V gene: TRBV6-2/TRBV6-3; J gene: TRBJ2-7; CDR3 DNA: TGTGCCAGCAGTTACGCGGGATACGAGCAGTACTTC; CDR3 protein: CASSYAGYEQYF
D gene: .; clone size: few; V gene: TRBV7-9; J gene: TRBJ2-1; CDR3 DNA: TGTGCCAGCAGCCCTCGTGGGGTCGGGGATGAGCAGTTCTTC; CDR3 protein: CASSPRGVGDEQFF
D gene: TRBD2; clone size: .; V gene: TRBV4-3; J gene: TRBJ2-6; CDR3 DNA: TGCGCCAGCCGACTTAGCGGGACCGGGGCCAACGTCCTGACTTTC; CDR3 protein: CASRLSGTGANVLTF
D gene: TRBD1; clone size: once; V gene: TRBV6-5; J gene: TRBJ2-5; CDR3 DNA: TGTGCCAGCAGTTACGAGGGACAGGCAGAGACCCAGTACTTC; CDR3 protein: CASSYEGQAETQYF
D gene: TRBD1; clone size: .; V gene: TRBV6-2/TRBV6-3; J gene: TRBJ1-5; CDR3 DNA: TGTGCCAGCAGCTCGGACAGGGGGCGCGGGACTCAGCCCCAGCATTTT; CDR3 protein: CASSSDRGRGTQPQHF
D gene: TRBD1; clone size: .; V gene: TRBV27; J gene: TRBJ1-1; CDR3 DNA: TGTGCCAGCAGTTCCATCACCGGACAGGGGAATACTGAAGCTTTCTTT; CDR3 protein: CASSSITGQGNTEAFF
D gene: .; clone size: .; V gene: TRBV4-3; J gene: TRBJ1-2; CDR3 DNA: TGCGCCAGCAGCCAAGAAGTGTCGCGGGGCTACACCTTC; CDR3 protein: CASSQEVSRGYTF
D gene: TRBD1; clone size: once; V gene: TRBV9; J gene: TRBJ2-4; CDR3 DNA: TGTGCCAGCAGCGGTCCGGGACAGGGTCGGAACATTCAGTACTTC; CDR3 protein: CASSGPGQGRNIQYF
D gene: .; clone size: .; V gene: TRBV19; J gene: TRBJ1-2; CDR3 DNA: TGTGCCAGTAGTGCATACCCGGAGGGTGGCTACACCTTC; CDR3 protein: CASSAYPEGGYTF
D gene: TRBD2; clone size: .; V gene: TRBV30; J gene: TRBJ2-3; CDR3 DNA: TGTGCCTACACTAGCGGGAACACAGATACGCAGTATTTT; CDR3 protein: CAYTSGNTDTQYF
D gene: .; clone size: .; V gene: TRBV6-5; J gene: TRBJ2-7; CDR3 DNA: TGTGCCAGCAGTTACTCGAGGAGTACCTACGAGCAGTACTTC; CDR3 protein: CASSYSRSTYEQYF
D gene: .; clone size: .; V gene: TRBV19; J gene: TRBJ1-2; CDR3 DNA: TGTGCCAGTAATAGAGGGTCCGACTATGGCTACACCTTC; CDR3 protein: CASNRGSDYGYTF
D gene: TRBD1; clone size: .; V gene: TRBV5-1; J gene: TRBJ1-6; CDR3 DNA: TGCGCCAGCAGCCCCGGACAGGGAGGTAATTCACCCCTCCACTTT; CDR3 protein: CASSPGQGGNSPLHF
D gene: TRBD2; clone size: .; V gene: TRBV7-9; J gene: TRBJ2-1; CDR3 DNA: TGTGCCAGCAGATACTCCGGGACTAGCACCGATGAGCAGTTCTTC; CDR3 protein: CASRYSGTSTDEQFF
D gene: .; clone size: .; V gene: TRBV30; J gene: TRBJ1-5; CDR3 DNA: TGTGCCTGGACGACAGATAGCAATCAGCCCCAGCATTTT; CDR3 protein: CAWTTDSNQPQHF